Each of the 29 T cell receptor beta chains below was sequenced from the same sample in a study of T cells after yellow fever vaccination. TCRdb reanalysed the 5' RACE reads using MiXCR and keeps one entry per CDR3 protein. The sample has 150,000 or so distinct CDR3 sequences; 5% to 7.5% are singletons. This sample comprised CD4+ T cells sorted from PBMCs, obtained 10 days after the yellow fever booster vaccination. These TCRs come from a man younger than 45 who received the YFV17D yellow fever vaccine.

This clonotype occurred many times. The rearrangement joins TRBV9 to TRBJ2-1, with D perhaps TRBD2 (6 bases). V shed 5 bases and J shed 5 bases, with 17 bases lying between them. The length of the CDR3 is 15 residues. Germline V gives CDR1 SGDLS, CDR2 YYNGEE. The CDR3 region has the DNA TGTGCCAGCAGTCCCGGGATAGCGGTTAACAATGAGCAGTTCTTC. It yields the protein CASSPGIAVNNEQFF.

This clonotype has a count of ten or more. The V gene is TRBV29-1, the J gene TRBJ2-7, with TRBD1 matching over 10 bases. Germline V CDR1 and CDR2: SQVTM, ANQGSEA. The CDR3 runs to 14 residues. V was clipped by 4 bases and J by 3 bases; unmatched bases: 6. The CDR3 spells CSVVDRGTLYEQYF. CDR3 nucleotide sequence: TGCAGCGTTGTGGACAGGGGGACACTCTACGAGCAGTACTTC.

This clonotype was detected ten times or more. V usage is TRBV12-3 or TRBV12-4 and J usage is TRBJ1-2; 8 bases map to TRBD1. Losses at the gene ends were 5 bases for V and 7 bases for J; bases not matched to a gene: 12. CDR3 length: 15 residues. CDR3 bases: TGTGCCAGCAGTACCAGGCGGCAGGGGGCCGGTGGCTACACCTTC. This codes for CASSTRRQGAGGYTF.

V gene TRBV7-9 combines with J gene TRBJ1-4; TRBD1 matches at 7 bases. Losses at the gene ends were 5 bases for V and 3 bases for J; bases not matched to a gene: 6. CDR1 SEHNR and CDR2 FQNEAQ come from the germline V gene (reference sequence). CDR3 size: 15 residues. In nucleotides, the CDR3 is TGTGCCAGCAGCCCAATGCAGGGGGCTAATGAAAAACTGTTTTTT. It yields the protein CASSPMQGANEKLFF.

CDR3 residues: CAMSPGLGCYEQYF. In DNA form, the CDR3 reads TGTGCCATGAGTCCCGGACTGGGCTGCTACGAGCAGTACTTC. The V call is TRBV7-9, the J call TRBJ2-7; D might be TRBD2 (5 bases). Deletions cut 10 bases from V and 3 bases from J, with 19 bases between. The CDR3 covers 14 residues. Germline CDR1 and CDR2: SEHNR and FQNEAQ (reference sequence).

This clonotype was observed many times. The chain links TRBV4-2 to TRBJ2-2, with 8 bases identical to TRBD2. The germline V gene has CDR1 LGHNA and CDR2 YNFKEQ. V gave up 1 base and J gave up 2 bases; unmatched junction bases: 6. The CDR3 totals 17 residues. CDR3 in amino acids: CASSQGVLAGNTGELFF. Here the CDR3 DNA reads TGTGCCAGCAGCCAAGGTGTGCTAGCGGGCAACACCGGGGAGCTGTTTTTT.

As concerns this clonotype: This may come from a read error, since a much larger clone is one base off. This chain links TRBV6-1 with TRBJ2-1; D unclear. There are 13 residues in the CDR3. Looked up from germline, CDR1 is MNHNS and CDR2 is SASEGT. DNA for the CDR3: TGTGCCAGCAGACAGAGCTCCTGCAATGAGCAGTTCTTC. Its protein is CASRQSSCNEQFF.

This clonotype was observed at least ten times. The chain couples TRBV7-2 to TRBJ2-3; D not certain. CDR1 is SGHTA and CDR2 is FQGNSA in the germline V gene. V lost 1 base and J lost 4, with 9 bases in between. This CDR3 spans 14 amino acids. The CDR3 sequence: CASSLVAEADTQYF. Here the CDR3 DNA reads TGTGCCAGCAGCTTAGTGGCCGAGGCAGATACGCAGTATTTT.

This chain connects TRBV7-2 to TRBJ1-5; TRBD1 is a possible D gene (5 bases). The CDR3 covers 13 residues. The germline V and J ends were trimmed by 5 bases and 4 bases, with 9 bases remaining between them. Germline V CDR1 and CDR2: SGHTA, FQGNSA. DNA for the CDR3: TGTGCCAGCAGCCAAGGGACGAATCAGCCCCAGCATTTT. This encodes CASSQGTNQPQHF.

This clonotype appeared many times. This rearrangement joins TRBV6-1 to TRBJ1-4, with D possibly being TRBD1 (6 bases). Germline lookup yields CDR1 MNHNS and CDR2 SASEGT. Trimming took off 3 bases at V and 8 bases at J, with 22 bases between the two ends. The CDR3 sequence is 17 residues long. CDR3 sequence (DNA): TGTGCCAGCAGTGACCAAATAGGGGGATTTAGTAGGGAAAAACTGTTTTTT. Translation: CASSDQIGGFSREKLFF.

For this clonotype: Given a much more abundant clone one base away, this may be a read error. V gene TRBV21-1 combines with J gene TRBJ2-2; the D call in the table, TRBD2, was not verified against the DNA. TRBV21-1 is a documented pseudogene. This CDR3 is 15 amino acids long. DNA for the CDR3: TGTGCCAGCAGCAAAGGGGGCCCAATGACCGGGGAGCTGTTTTTT. Translation: CASSKGGPMTGELFF.

This clonotype was detected only a few times. The chain is built from TRBV7-2 and TRBJ2-7; 10 bases match TRBD2. There are 15 residues in the CDR3. V gave up 0 bases and J gave up 4 bases; unmatched junction bases: 3. Per germline, CDR1 SGHTA and CDR2 FQGNSA. Here the CDR3 reads CASSLASTSGYEQYF. The CDR3 DNA reads as TGTGCCAGCAGCTTAGCATCGACTAGCGGGTACGAGCAGTACTTC.

This sequence joins TRBV2 and TRBJ2-3; no reliable D call. This CDR3 is built from 11 residues. V lost 8 bases and J lost 6, with 9 bases in between. The germline gives CDR1 SNHLY, CDR2 FYNNEI. The CDR3 here is CASDLEDTQYF. The CDR3, as DNA: TGTGCCAGCGATTTAGAGGATACGCAGTATTTT.

This clonotype was found many times. The rearrangement joins TRBV20-1 to TRBJ2-7, with 7 bases aligning to TRBD1. J lost 2 bases, V lost 5 bases, and 15 bases had no gene match. CDR1 is DFQATT and CDR2 is SNEGSKA in the germline V gene (reference sequence). The CDR3 contains 16 residues. Here the CDR3 reads CSAVPSDRSKTYEQYF. The DNA for the CDR3 is TGCAGTGCTGTGCCGTCGGACAGGAGCAAAACCTACGAGCAGTACTTC.

This clonotype was counted many times. DNA of the CDR3: TGCAGTGCTAGACCCTATTTCGAGCAGTACTTC. It specifies CSARPYFEQYF. The rearrangement links TRBV20-1 to TRBJ2-7; no reliable D call. Germline CDR1 and CDR2: DFQATT and SNEGSKA (reference sequence). This CDR3 has 11 amino acids. V lost 2 bases and J lost 6, with 8 bases in between.

This clonotype was detected many times. J is TRBJ1-1 and V is TRBV7-9; D is unresolved. This CDR3 spans 14 amino acids. V lost 5 bases to trimming and J lost 6 bases, with 16 bases between them. Germline CDR1 SEHNR, CDR2 FQNEAQ (reference sequence). The CDR3 region is CASSRSAGVSEAFF. The CDR3 DNA reads as TGTGCCAGCAGCCGATCGGCCGGGGTCTCTGAAGCTTTCTTT. Together with reference TRBV7-9 and TRBJ1-1, the CDR3 gives the full variable domain: DTGVSQNPRHKITKRGQNVTFRCDPISEHNRLYWYRQTLGQGPEFLTYFQNEAQLEKSRLLSDRFSAERPKGSFSTLEIQRTEQGDSAMYLCASSRSAGVSEAFFGQGTRLTVV.

This clonotype was observed at least ten times. DNA for the CDR3: TGTGCCAGCAGTTTCGTGTCCCCTAGCACAGATACGCAGTATTTT. This codes for CASSFVSPSTDTQYF. This chain joins TRBV12-3 or TRBV12-4 and TRBJ2-3; D unresolved. Trimming left V 3 bases short and J 0 bases short, with 10 bases between. This CDR3 has 15 residues.

Comment on this clonotype: Just one base apart from a much larger clone, this may be a read error. The chain couples TRBV29-1 to TRBJ2-1; D gene uncertain. The CDR3 sequence is 11 residues long. The germline V gene encodes CDR1 SQVTM and CDR2 ANQGSEA. For the CDR3, the DNA is TGCAGAGGGCTCAGAGGCAATGAGCAGTTCTTC. As protein: CRGLRGNEQFF.

This clonotype was seen many times. The chain combines TRBV7-9 with TRBJ2-1; D gene unclear. CDR3 length equals 13 residues. Trimming left V 5 bases short and J 8 bases short, with 13 bases between. Germline V gene data show CDR1 as SEHNR and CDR2 as FQNEAQ (reference sequence). The CDR3 is CASSAPLMDEQFF. The CDR3 nucleotides are TGTGCCAGCAGCGCACCCCTCATGGATGAGCAGTTCTTC.

This clonotype was seen at least ten times. The CDR3 coding sequence is TGTGCCAGCAGCCCCTCACAGGGCTCGGAGCAGTACTTC. Protein: CASSPSQGSEQYF. The chain is built from TRBV7-8 and TRBJ2-7, with D perhaps matching TRBD1 (6 bases). In germline, CDR1 is SGHVS, CDR2 FQNEAQ. V dropped 5 bases and J dropped 7 bases, with 15 bases sitting between them. The CDR3 runs 13 residues.

This clonotype has ten or more counts. The chain links TRBV5-1 to TRBJ2-5; D might be TRBD1 (5 bases). With 0 bases removed from V and 3 bases from J, the gap between germline ends came to 9 bases. The CDR3 consists of 14 residues. Germline V gene lookup returns CDR1 SGHRS and CDR2 YFSETQ. The CDR3 DNA reads TGCGCCAGCAGCTTGGGCAGGGCGGAAGAGACCCAGTACTTC. Translation gives CASSLGRAEETQYF.

Details on this clonotype: This could be a read error, since a much larger clone is one nucleotide away. The gene calls are TRBV12-5 and TRBJ2-2; D perhaps matches TRBD2 (6 bases). The germline V gene has CDR1 LGHNT and CDR2 FRNRAP. The CDR3 has 12 amino acids. Trimming removed 7 bases at V and 8 bases at J, with 11 bases between. DNA for the CDR3: TGTGCTAGTGTGGAGGGTGCGGGGGAGCTGTTTTTT. This translates into CASVEGAGELFF.

The chain employs TRBV19 and TRBJ2-1; 8 positions match TRBD1. The germline CDR1 and CDR2 sequences are LNHDA and SQIVND (reference sequence). CDR3 length: 14 amino acids. J gave up 9 bases and V 1 base, and 5 bases lay outside the gene matches. The CDR3 sequence is CASSIGTGFGEQFF. The CDR3, as DNA: TGTGCCAGTAGTATAGGGACAGGGTTCGGTGAGCAGTTCTTC.

This clonotype was seen ten or more times. This chain connects TRBV12-3 or TRBV12-4 to TRBJ2-3; D unclear. This CDR3 has 12 residues. Trimming took 6 bases from V and 9 from J, leaving 13 bases between them. In DNA, the CDR3 is TGTGCCAGCAGCGCCACGCTTGAGACGCAGTATTTT. This codes for CASSATLETQYF.

This clonotype was recorded many times. The J gene is TRBJ2-3, the V gene TRBV11-2, with D unresolved. The V gene's germline CDR1 is SGHAT and CDR2 FQNNGV. With 1 base removed from V and 6 bases from J, the gap between germline ends came to 8 bases. This CDR3 spans 13 amino acids. The CDR3 region has the DNA TGTGCCAGCAGCTTAGGGTTAGGGGATACGCAGTATTTT. This translates into CASSLGLGDTQYF.

This clonotype was found many times. The chain recombines TRBV7-2 with TRBJ2-7, with 8 bases identical to TRBD2. Germline lookup yields CDR1 SGHTA and CDR2 FQGNSA. V shed 1 base and J 2 bases; nucleotides not matched to a gene: 1. The CDR3 runs to 14 residues. Here the CDR3 reads CASSLGGLAYEQYF. The CDR3 DNA follows: TGTGCCAGCAGCTTAGGGGGACTAGCCTACGAGCAGTACTTC.

This clonotype was observed many times. The genes are TRBV6-6 and TRBJ2-1, with 9 bases matching TRBD2. Trimming took 7 bases from V and 9 from J; bases not matched to a gene: 7. This CDR3 spans 13 amino acids. Per the germline V gene, CDR1 is MNHNY and CDR2 is SVGAGI (reference sequence). The CDR3 here is CASNLPSGVEQFF. Here the CDR3 DNA reads TGTGCCAGCAATCTTCCTAGCGGGGTTGAGCAGTTCTTC.

This clonotype was counted at least ten times. The rearrangement links TRBV7-8 to TRBJ2-3, with 14 bases matching TRBD2. Losses at the gene ends were 1 base for V and 5 bases for J; bases not matched to a gene: 5. Germline lookup yields CDR1 SGHVS and CDR2 FQNEAQ. The CDR3 has 17 residues. This CDR3 is CASSLGGLAGVKDTQYF. CDR3 DNA: TGTGCCAGCAGCTTAGGGGGACTAGCGGGAGTGAAAGATACGCAGTATTTT.

This clonotype was observed many times. The chain has TRBV7-6 and TRBJ1-1; D possibly corresponds to TRBD1 (6 bases). Germline V lookup: CDR1 SGHVS, CDR2 FNYEAQ. The CDR3 covers 15 residues. The germline V and J ends were trimmed by 1 base and 2 bases, with 11 bases remaining between them. Written as DNA, the CDR3 is TGTGCCAGCAGCTTAGGAGCAGGGGTTAACACTGAAGCTTTCTTT. Protein sequence: CASSLGAGVNTEAFF.